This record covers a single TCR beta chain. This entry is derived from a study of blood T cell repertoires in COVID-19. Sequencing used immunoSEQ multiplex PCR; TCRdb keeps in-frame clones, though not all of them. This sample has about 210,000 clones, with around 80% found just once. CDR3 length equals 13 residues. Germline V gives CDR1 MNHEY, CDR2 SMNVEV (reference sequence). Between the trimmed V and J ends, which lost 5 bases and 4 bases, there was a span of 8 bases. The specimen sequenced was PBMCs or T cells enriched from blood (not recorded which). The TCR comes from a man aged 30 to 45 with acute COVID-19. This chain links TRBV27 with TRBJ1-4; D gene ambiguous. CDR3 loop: CASSRSNNEKLFF. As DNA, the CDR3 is TGTGCCAGCAGTCGGTCGAATAATGAAAAACTGTTTTTT.